This section outlines one T cell receptor (beta chain) sequence together with its context. The target of this receptor is not known. Within one base of it there is no much larger clone, and no base qualities were kept. The germline V gene sets CDR1 to SGHTA and CDR2 to FQGTGA. V loses 5 bases of germline sequence and J loses 2 bases, and the interval between the two ends is 15 bases. The CDR3 runs 15 residues from the cysteine to the phenylalanine. CDR3 DNA is the only sequence kept; it has 45 bases, read in frame from the first base. The data belong to a study of blood T cell repertoires in COVID-19 (TCRdb year 2020). Notes on the research overall: Samples covering the acute and convalescent phases of COVID-19 were provided by collaborators in the United States, Italy and Spain. The repertoires were released in a freely available public database intended as a resource for research on the immune response to SARS-CoV-2. The material from the prospective study consisted of cDNA or gDNA derived from T cells, B-cell-depleted T cells, or PBMCs. Where available, HLA class I and class II types were taken from metadata supplied by the sample provider and were not determined by assay-based typing. Nearly every sample came with metadata listing a de-identified subject ID, COVID-19 status, age in years and sex. The samples were drawn from the first 160 participants of the ongoing ImmuneRACE study and from under 1,500 subjects provided by 6 global collaborators. Deeply sampled blood TCRbeta repertoires from subjects exposed to, actively infected with, or recovered from COVID-19 were included in the dataset.

Study-level results and caveats: The amount of clinical and demographic metadata varied by source and participant and was provided uncurated.

The immunoSEQ Assay, a bias-controlled multiplex PCR, was used to amplify TCRbeta CDR3 regions from genomic DNA. Under the source paper's analysis protocol: The number of nucleated cells in each sample was estimated from the amplification of reference gene primers within the assay. To quantify the absolute abundance of each unique TCRbeta CDR3 rearrangement, sequence reads were collapsed and filtered. For each sample, productive Simpson clonality was calculated as the square root of Simpson's diversity index over productive rearrangements. In TCRdb, the immuneACCESS table is reduced to in-frame sequences with V and J assigned. These tables do not hold every clone; where another copy was compared, an unresolved V gene accounts for under half, and the others remain unexplained. V, J and clone size were drawn from that table, and D and trimming were deduced from the DNA. This sample has some 160,000 clones in its table, and 83% of those were observed once. The ten largest account for approximately 19% of the sample.

Another Seattle source contributed samples from volunteer blood donors who had recovered from COVID-19. Whole blood was collected in K2EDTA tubes by collaborating institutions according to the institutions' own protocols. For TCRbeta analysis, collaborators shipped samples as frozen whole blood, isolated PBMCs, or DNA extracted from either of those sample types. The chain is encoded by TRBV7-3 joined to TRBJ1-1; 6 matching bases give a weak D call of TRBD1. The origin of this receptor is a woman aged 70-85 years who had recovered from COVID-19. Sequenced: peripheral blood. At the DNA level, the sequence is TGTGCCAGCAGCCCAACAGGGTCCCAAAACACTGAAGCTTTCTTT. This yields the protein CASSPTGSQNTEAFF.